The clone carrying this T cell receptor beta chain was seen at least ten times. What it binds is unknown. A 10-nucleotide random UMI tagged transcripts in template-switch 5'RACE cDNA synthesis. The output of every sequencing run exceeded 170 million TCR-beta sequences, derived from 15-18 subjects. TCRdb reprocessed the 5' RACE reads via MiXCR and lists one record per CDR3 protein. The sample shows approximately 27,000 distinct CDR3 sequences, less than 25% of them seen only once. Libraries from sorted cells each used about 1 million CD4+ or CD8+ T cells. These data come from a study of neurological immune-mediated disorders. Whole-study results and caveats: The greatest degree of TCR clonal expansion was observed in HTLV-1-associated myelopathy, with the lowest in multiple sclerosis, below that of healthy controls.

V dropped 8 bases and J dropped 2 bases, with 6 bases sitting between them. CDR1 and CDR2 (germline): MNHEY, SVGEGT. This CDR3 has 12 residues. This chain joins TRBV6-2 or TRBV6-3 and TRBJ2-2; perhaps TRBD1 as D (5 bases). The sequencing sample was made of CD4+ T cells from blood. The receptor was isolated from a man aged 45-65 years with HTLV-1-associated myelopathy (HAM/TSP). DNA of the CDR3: TGTGCCAGCTGGACAAACACCGGGGAGCTGTTTTTT. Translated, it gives CASWTNTGELFF.